Each of the 18 T cell receptor beta chains below was sequenced from the same sample in a study of T cell responses to AZD1222 COVID-19 vaccine. TCRdb keeps only in-frame clones here, not all; method: immunoSEQ multiplex PCR. The sample holds 150,000 or so clones, around 89% seen once. The input for sequencing was peripheral blood, taken on day 0 of AZD1222 vaccination. All receptors derive from an adult in good health.

The V call is TRBV7-2, the J call TRBJ2-3; 12 bases fit TRBD2. V lost 2 bases, J lost 11 bases, and 5 bases stayed unmatched. CDR3 length: 14 amino acids. The germline V gene has CDR1 SGHTA and CDR2 FQGNSA. The CDR3 bases are TGTGCCAGCAGCTTATCACGGACTAGCGGGGAGCAGTATTTT. This encodes CASSLSRTSGEQYF.

The chain is built from TRBV6-5 and TRBJ1-1, with TRBD1 matching over 11 bases. V shed 3 bases, J shed 1 base, and the junction held 1 base outside the gene matches. This CDR3 spans 15 amino acids. Germline V lookup: CDR1 MNHEY, CDR2 SVGAGI. The CDR3 loop is CASSYGTGGNTEAFF. The CDR3 bases are TGTGCCAGCAGTTATGGGACAGGGGGGAACACTGAAGCTTTCTTT.

This clone was observed a single time. The chain joins TRBV7-2 to TRBJ2-2; 9 bases align to TRBD2. This CDR3 comprises 17 residues. Per germline, CDR1 SGHTA and CDR2 FQGNSA. The V segment lost 2 bases and the J segment 6 bases; nucleotides outside the gene matches: 10. This chain's CDR3 is CASSLLVAGVGSGELFF. The CDR3 bases are TGTGCCAGCAGCTTATTAGTAGCGGGAGTGGGCTCCGGGGAGCTGTTTTTT. Variable domain in full (rest from reference TRBV7-2 and TRBJ2-2): GAGVSQSPSNKVTEKGKDVELRCDPISGHTALYWYRQSLGQGLEFLIYFQGNSAPDKSGLPSDRFSAERTGGSVSTLTIQRTQQEDSAVYLCASSLLVAGVGSGELFFGEGSRLTVL.

The V and J genes are TRBV28 and TRBJ2-7; D tentatively reads TRBD1 or TRBD2 (6 bases each). The CDR3 has 13 amino acids. Trimming left V 11 bases short and J 5 bases short, with 19 bases between. Germline V lookup: CDR1 MDHEN, CDR2 SYDVKM. The CDR3 sequence: CAAHGPGGDEQYF. In nucleotides, the CDR3 is TGTGCCGCCCACGGGCCCGGGGGCGACGAGCAGTACTTC.

The chain is built from TRBV6-1 and TRBJ1-5; D unresolved. The CDR3 contains 17 residues. The germline V gene encodes CDR1 MNHNS and CDR2 SASEGT. Trimming shortened V by 1 base and J by 5 bases, and 18 bases separated the two germline ends. In DNA form, the CDR3 reads TGTGCCAGCAGTGAAGGTGGGGTATATTGGGGTTATCAGCCCCAGCATTTT. Translation gives CASSEGGVYWGYQPQHF.

This chain links TRBV19 with TRBJ1-1, with a possible D match to TRBD1 (6 bases). The CDR3 loop spans 17 amino acids. CDR1 is LNHDA, CDR2 SQIVND, per germline (reference sequence). The V and J ends lost 5 bases and 0 bases respectively, with 19 bases between them. In nucleotides, the CDR3 is TGTGCCAGTAGTGCTACTTCAAGGGGGTACATGAACACTGAAGCTTTCTTT. This sequence encodes CASSATSRGYMNTEAFF.

The rearrangement links TRBV7-6 to TRBJ2-3, with 8 bases aligning to TRBD2. There are 15 residues in the CDR3. Germline trimming cut 4 bases from V and 6 bases from J; bases unmatched to any gene: 9. Germline V gives CDR1 SGHVS, CDR2 FNYEAQ. The CDR3 nucleotides read TGTGCCAGCAGCTCCACTGGACTAGCCCCCGATACGCAGTATTTT. Protein: CASSSTGLAPDTQYF.

This clone was seen a single time. The V call is TRBV4-2, the J call TRBJ1-3; 8 nucleotides line up with TRBD1. The CDR3 covers 16 residues. Germline V gives CDR1 LGHNA, CDR2 YNFKEQ. V shed 3 bases and J 5 bases; nucleotides not matched to a gene: 9. The CDR3 sequence is CASSQLPDRERNTIYF. CDR3 bases: TGTGCCAGCAGCCAGCTCCCGGACAGGGAGCGAAACACCATATATTTT.

Here the CDR3 DNA reads TGTGCCAGCAGCCCTCAGCTTATCTACGAGCAGTACTTC. It is translated as CASSPQLIYEQYF. The rearrangement joins TRBV6-2 or TRBV6-3 to TRBJ2-7; no clear D gene. Looked up from germline, CDR1 is MNHEY and CDR2 is SVGEGT. V was cut by 6 bases and J by 3 bases, with 12 bases left in between. The CDR3 totals 13 residues.

This chain uses TRBV7-8 with TRBJ1-2, with D hard to call. The CDR3 is made up of 14 amino acids. Germline CDR1 SGHVS, CDR2 FQNEAQ. Trimming pared 1 base from V and 2 bases from J, leaving 8 bases between. The CDR3 spells CASSLVSRNYGYTF. Here the CDR3 DNA reads TGTGCCAGCAGCTTAGTTTCCCGGAACTATGGCTACACCTTC.

V is TRBV6-2 or TRBV6-3 and J is TRBJ2-7, with unresolved D. V lost 6 bases and J lost 1, with 4 bases in between. This CDR3 has 11 amino acids. CDR1 is MNHEY and CDR2 is SVGEGT in the germline V gene. CDR3 region: CASSASYEQYF. Written as DNA, the CDR3 is TGTGCCAGCAGCGCTTCCTACGAGCAGTACTTC.

This clone was recorded a few times. The V gene is TRBV6-2 or TRBV6-3, the J gene TRBJ2-5; 12 positions match TRBD1. Unmatched junction bases numbered 7, after V lost 1 base and J lost 7 bases. This CDR3 is 16 amino acids long. CDR1 and CDR2 from the germline V gene are MNHEY and SVGEGT. This chain's CDR3 is CASSYWDRGPQGTQYF. The CDR3 nucleotides are TGTGCCAGCAGTTACTGGGACAGGGGGCCTCAGGGGACCCAGTACTTC.

The chain couples TRBV4-1 to TRBJ2-2; a weak D match, TRBD1 (5 bases). The CDR3 contains 13 residues. Between the trimmed V and J ends, which lost 4 bases and 5 bases, there was a span of 8 bases. Germline CDR1 is MGHRA and CDR2 is YSYEKL. CDR3 bases: TGCGCCAGCAGCCTAGACAGAACCGGGGAGCTGTTTTTT. It codes for CASSLDRTGELFF.

The J gene is TRBJ2-5, the V gene TRBV9; 12 nucleotides match TRBD2. This CDR3 has 16 amino acids. Germline V gives CDR1 SGDLS, CDR2 YYNGEE. Unmatched junction bases numbered 6, after V lost 1 base and J lost 5 bases. The CDR3 is CASSVLAGGPGETQYF. The CDR3 nucleotides are TGTGCCAGCAGCGTACTAGCGGGAGGGCCTGGGGAGACCCAGTACTTC.

This chain connects TRBV19 to TRBJ1-5; D possibly corresponds to TRBD1 (5 bases). Trimming left V 5 bases short and J 0 bases short, with 17 bases between. This CDR3 is built from 17 residues. Germline CDR1 reads LNHDA; CDR2 reads SQIVND (reference sequence). The chain's CDR3 is CASSYSSGGFSNQPQHF. CDR3 nucleotide sequence: TGTGCCAGTAGTTATAGCAGCGGGGGATTTAGCAATCAGCCCCAGCATTTT.

The chain has TRBV11-2 and TRBJ2-7; 7 positions agree with TRBD2. Germline CDR1 is SGHAT and CDR2 is FQNNGV. The CDR3 is 17 amino acids. Unmatched junction bases numbered 16, after V lost 5 bases and J lost 3 bases. For the CDR3, the DNA is TGTGCCAGCAGCCGGATTCGAGGGAGGGATTCGTACTACGAGCAGTACTTC. This sequence encodes CASSRIRGRDSYYEQYF.

This chain connects TRBV19 to TRBJ1-6; no clear D. Germline CDR1 is LNHDA and CDR2 is SQIVND (reference sequence). The CDR3 runs to 16 residues. Trimming removed 2 bases from V and 5 bases from J, with 13 bases in between. CDR3 nucleotide sequence: TGTGCCAGTAGTATACGCCCGGGAAACAATAATTCACCCCTCCACTTT. It codes for CASSIRPGNNNSPLHF.

J is TRBJ1-1 and V is TRBV4-2; D is possibly TRBD1 (6 bases). CDR1 and CDR2 (germline): LGHNA, YNFKEQ. The V and J ends lost 5 bases and 1 base respectively, with 11 bases between them. The CDR3 is made up of 14 amino acids. As DNA, the CDR3 is TGTGCCAGCAGCGCCGGACAGCCGAACACTGAAGCTTTCTTT. Amino acids: CASSAGQPNTEAFF.